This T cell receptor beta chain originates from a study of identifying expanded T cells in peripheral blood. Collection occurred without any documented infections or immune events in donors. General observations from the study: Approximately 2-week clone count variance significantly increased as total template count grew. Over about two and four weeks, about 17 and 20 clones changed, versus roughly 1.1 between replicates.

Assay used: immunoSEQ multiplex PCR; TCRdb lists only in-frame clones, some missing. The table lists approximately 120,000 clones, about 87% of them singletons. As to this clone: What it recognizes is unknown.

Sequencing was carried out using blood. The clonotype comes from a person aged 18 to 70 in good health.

The CDR3 loop is CASSLNRGGYEQYF. CDR3 in DNA: TGTGCCAGCAGCTTAAACAGGGGTGGCTACGAGCAGTACTTC. The chain has TRBV7-2 and TRBJ2-7, with 7 bases lining up with TRBD1. This CDR3 is 14 amino acids long. V shed 2 bases, J shed 3 bases, and the junction held 4 bases outside the gene matches. Germline V CDR1 and CDR2: SGHTA, FQGNSA.